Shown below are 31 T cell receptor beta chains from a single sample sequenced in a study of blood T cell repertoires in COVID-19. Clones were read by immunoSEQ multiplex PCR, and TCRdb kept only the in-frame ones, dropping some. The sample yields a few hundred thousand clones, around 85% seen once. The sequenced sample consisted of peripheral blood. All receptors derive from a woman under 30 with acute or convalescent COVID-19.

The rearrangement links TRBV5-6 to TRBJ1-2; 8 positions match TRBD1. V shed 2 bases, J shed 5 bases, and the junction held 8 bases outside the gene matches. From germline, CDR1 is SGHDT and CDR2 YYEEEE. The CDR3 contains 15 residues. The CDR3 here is CASSFGQGLSYGYTF. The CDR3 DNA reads TGTGCCAGCAGCTTCGGACAGGGCCTTTCTTATGGCTACACCTTC.

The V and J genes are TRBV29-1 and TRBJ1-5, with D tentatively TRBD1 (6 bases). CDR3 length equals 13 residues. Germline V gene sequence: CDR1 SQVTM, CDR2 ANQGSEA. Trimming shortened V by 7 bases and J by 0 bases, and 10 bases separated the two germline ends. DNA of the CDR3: TGCAGCGCGTGGACAGATAGCAATCAGCCCCAGCATTTT. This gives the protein CSAWTDSNQPQHF. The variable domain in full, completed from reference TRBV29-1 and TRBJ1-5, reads SAVISQKPSRDICQRGTSLTIQCQVDSQVTMMFWYRQQPGQSLTLIATANQGSEATYESGFVIDKFPISRPNLTFSTLTVSNMSPEDSSIYLCSAWTDSNQPQHFGDGTRLSIL.

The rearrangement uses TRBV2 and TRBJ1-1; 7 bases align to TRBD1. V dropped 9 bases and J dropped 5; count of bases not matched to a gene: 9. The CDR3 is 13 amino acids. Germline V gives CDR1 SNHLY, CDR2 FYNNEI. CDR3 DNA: TGTGCCAGTCTACAGGGGCAAGGAACTGAAGCTTTCTTT. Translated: CASLQGQGTEAFF.

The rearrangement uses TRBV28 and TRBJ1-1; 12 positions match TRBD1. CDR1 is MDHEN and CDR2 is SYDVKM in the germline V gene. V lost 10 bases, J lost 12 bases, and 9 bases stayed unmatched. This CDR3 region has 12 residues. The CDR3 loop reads CATNRDRGQTFF. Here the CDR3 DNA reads TGTGCCACCAATAGGGACAGGGGGCAAACTTTCTTT.

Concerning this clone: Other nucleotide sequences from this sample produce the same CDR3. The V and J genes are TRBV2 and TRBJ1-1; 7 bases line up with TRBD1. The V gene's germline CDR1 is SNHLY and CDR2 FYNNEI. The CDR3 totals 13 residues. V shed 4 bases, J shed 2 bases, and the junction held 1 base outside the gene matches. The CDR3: CASSGQGNTEAFF. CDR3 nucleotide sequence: TGTGCCAGCAGTGGACAGGGCAACACTGAAGCTTTCTTT.

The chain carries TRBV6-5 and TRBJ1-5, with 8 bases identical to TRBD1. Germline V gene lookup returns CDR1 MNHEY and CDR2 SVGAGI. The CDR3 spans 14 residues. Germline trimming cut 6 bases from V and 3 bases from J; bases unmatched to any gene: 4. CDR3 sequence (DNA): TGTGCCAGCAGCCGGGACAGGATCAATCAGCCCCAGCATTTT. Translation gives CASSRDRINQPQHF.

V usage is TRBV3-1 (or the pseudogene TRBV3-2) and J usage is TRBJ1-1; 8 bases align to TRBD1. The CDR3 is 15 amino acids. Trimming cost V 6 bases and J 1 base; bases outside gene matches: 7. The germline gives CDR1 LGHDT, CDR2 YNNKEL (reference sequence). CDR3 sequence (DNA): TGTGCCAGCAGTCGACAGGGGCCCCGGAACACTGAAGCTTTCTTT. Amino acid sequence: CASSRQGPRNTEAFF.

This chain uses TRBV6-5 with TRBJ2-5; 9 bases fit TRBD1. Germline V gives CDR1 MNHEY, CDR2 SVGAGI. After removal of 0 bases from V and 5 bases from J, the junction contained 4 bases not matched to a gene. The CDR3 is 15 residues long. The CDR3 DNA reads TGTGCCAGCAGTTACTCGACAGGGGGGTTGGAGACCCAGTACTTC. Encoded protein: CASSYSTGGLETQYF.

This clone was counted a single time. The CDR3 region has the DNA TGTGCCAGCAGCCAAGATGGCAGGATTAGCAATCAGCCCCAGCATTTT. It translates to CASSQDGRISNQPQHF. V usage is TRBV3-1 (or the pseudogene TRBV3-2) and J usage is TRBJ1-5; no clear D gene. Trimming removed 0 bases from V and 0 bases from J, with 9 bases in between. Germline lookup yields CDR1 LGHDT and CDR2 YNNKEL (reference sequence). The CDR3 loop spans 16 amino acids.

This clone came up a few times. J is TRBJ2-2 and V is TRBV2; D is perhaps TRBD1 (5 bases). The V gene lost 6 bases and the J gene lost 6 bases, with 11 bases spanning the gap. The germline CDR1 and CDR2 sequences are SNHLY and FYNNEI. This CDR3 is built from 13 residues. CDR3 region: CASRGQNPGELFF. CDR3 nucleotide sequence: TGTGCCAGCAGGGGGCAGAATCCCGGGGAGCTGTTTTTT. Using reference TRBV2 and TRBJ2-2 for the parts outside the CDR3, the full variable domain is EPEVTQTPSHQVTQMGQEVILRCVPISNHLYFYWYRQILGQKVEFLVSFYNNEISEKSEIFDDQFSVERPDGSNFTLKIRSTKLEDSAMYFCASRGQNPGELFFGEGSRLTVL.

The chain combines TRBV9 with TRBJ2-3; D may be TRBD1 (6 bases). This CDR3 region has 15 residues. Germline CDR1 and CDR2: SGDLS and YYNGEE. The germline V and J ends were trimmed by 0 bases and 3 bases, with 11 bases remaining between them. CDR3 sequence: CASSVGFTGTDTQYF. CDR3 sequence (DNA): TGTGCCAGCAGCGTAGGGTTTACAGGGACAGATACGCAGTATTTT.

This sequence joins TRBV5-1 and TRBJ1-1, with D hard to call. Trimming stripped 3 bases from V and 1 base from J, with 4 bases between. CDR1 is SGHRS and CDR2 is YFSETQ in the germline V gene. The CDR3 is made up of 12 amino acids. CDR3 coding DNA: TGCGCCAGCAGCTCCTCGAACACTGAAGCTTTCTTT. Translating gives CASSSSNTEAFF.

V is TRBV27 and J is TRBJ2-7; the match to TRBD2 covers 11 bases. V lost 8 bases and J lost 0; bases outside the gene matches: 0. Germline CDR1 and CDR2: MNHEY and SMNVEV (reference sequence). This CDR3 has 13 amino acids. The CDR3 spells CASGLAGSYEQYF. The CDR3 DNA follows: TGTGCCAGCGGACTAGCGGGCTCCTACGAGCAGTACTTC.

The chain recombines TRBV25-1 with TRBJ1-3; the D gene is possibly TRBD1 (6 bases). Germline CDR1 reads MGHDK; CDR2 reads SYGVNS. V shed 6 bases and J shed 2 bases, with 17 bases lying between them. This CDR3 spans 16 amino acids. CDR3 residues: CASRGDGTFTGNTIYF. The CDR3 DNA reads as TGTGCCAGCAGGGGGGACGGGACATTCACTGGAAACACCATATATTTT.

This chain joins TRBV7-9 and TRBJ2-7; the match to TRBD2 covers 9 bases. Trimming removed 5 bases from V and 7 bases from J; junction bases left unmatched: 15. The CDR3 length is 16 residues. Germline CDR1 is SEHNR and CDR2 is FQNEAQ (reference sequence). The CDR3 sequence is CASSLGLAGLTGEQYF. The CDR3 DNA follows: TGTGCCAGCAGCCTCGGGCTAGCGGGGCTAACGGGAGAGCAGTACTTC.

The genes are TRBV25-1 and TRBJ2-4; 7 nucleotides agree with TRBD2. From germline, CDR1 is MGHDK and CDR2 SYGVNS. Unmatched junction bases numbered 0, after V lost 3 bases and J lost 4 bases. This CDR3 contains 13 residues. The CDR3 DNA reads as TGTGCCAGCAGTGAGGGGGGGAAAAACATTCAGTACTTC. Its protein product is CASSEGGKNIQYF.

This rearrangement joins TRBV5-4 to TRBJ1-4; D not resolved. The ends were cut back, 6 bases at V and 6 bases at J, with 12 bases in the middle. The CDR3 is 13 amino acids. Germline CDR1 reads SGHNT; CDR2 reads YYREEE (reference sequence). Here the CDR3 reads CASTEEADEKLFF. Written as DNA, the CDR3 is TGTGCCAGCACAGAGGAGGCCGATGAAAAACTGTTTTTT.

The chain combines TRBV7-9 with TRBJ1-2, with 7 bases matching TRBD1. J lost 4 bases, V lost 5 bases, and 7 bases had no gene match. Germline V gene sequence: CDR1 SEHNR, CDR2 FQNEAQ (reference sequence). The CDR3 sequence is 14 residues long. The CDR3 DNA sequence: TGTGCCAGCAGCCCGACAGGGATGGTCTATGGCTACACCTTC. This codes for CASSPTGMVYGYTF.

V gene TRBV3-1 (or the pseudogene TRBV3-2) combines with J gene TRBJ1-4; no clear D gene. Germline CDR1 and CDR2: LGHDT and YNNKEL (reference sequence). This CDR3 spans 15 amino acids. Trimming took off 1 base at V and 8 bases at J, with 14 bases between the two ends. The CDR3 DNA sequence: TGTGCCAGCAGCCAAGTAAGGAGTGTAGAGGAAAAACTGTTTTTT. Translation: CASSQVRSVEEKLFF.

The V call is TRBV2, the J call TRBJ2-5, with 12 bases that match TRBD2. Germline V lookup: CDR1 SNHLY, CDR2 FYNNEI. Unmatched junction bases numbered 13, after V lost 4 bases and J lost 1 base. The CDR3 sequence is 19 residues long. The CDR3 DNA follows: TGTGCCAGCAGTGCCTTGGGACTAGCGGGCGTCCCGCTCCAAGAGACCCAGTACTTC. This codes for CASSALGLAGVPLQETQYF.

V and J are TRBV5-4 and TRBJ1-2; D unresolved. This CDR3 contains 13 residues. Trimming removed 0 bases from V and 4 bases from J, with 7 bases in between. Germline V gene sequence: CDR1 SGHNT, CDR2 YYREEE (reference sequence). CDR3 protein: CASSLVASYGYTF. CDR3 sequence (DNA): TGTGCCAGCAGCTTGGTGGCCAGCTATGGCTACACCTTC.

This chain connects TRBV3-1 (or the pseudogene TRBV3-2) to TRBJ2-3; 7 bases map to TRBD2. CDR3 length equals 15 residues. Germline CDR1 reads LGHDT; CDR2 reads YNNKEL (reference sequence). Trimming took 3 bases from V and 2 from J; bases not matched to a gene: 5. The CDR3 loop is CASSQQRGPTDTQYF. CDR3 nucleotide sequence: TGTGCCAGCAGCCAGCAGCGGGGCCCCACAGATACGCAGTATTTT.

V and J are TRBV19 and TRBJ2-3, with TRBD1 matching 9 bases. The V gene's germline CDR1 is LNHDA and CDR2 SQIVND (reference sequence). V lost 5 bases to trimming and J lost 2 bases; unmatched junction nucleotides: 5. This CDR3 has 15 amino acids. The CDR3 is CASSLGTGHTDTQYF. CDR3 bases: TGTGCCAGTAGTCTTGGGACAGGGCACACAGATACGCAGTATTTT.

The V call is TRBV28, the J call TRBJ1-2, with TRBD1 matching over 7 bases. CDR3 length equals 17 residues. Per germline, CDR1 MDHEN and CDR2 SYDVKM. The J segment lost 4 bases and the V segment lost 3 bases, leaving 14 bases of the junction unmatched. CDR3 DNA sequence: TGTGCCAGCAGTTTGTCAGAGGGGGCTACCTCCCCCTATGGCTACACCTTC. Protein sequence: CASSLSEGATSPYGYTF.

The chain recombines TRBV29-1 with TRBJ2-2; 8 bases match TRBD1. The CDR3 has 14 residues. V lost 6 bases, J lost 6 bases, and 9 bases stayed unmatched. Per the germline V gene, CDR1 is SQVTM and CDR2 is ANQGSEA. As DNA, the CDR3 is TGCAGCGTCCTTTCCCTGGACAGGGCCGGGGAGCTGTTTTTT. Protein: CSVLSLDRAGELFF.

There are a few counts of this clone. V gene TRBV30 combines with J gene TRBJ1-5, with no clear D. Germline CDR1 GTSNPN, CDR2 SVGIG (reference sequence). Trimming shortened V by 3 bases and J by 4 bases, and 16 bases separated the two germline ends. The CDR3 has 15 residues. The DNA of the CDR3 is TGTGCCTGGAGAGCCCCCAACACGGGGAATCAGCCCCAGCATTTT. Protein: CAWRAPNTGNQPQHF. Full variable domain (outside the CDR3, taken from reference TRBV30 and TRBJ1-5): SQTIHQWPATLVQPVGSPLSLECTVEGTSNPNLYWYRQAAGRGLQLLFYSVGIGQISSEVPQNLSASRPQDRQFILSSKKLLLSDSGFYLCAWRAPNTGNQPQHFGDGTRLSIL.

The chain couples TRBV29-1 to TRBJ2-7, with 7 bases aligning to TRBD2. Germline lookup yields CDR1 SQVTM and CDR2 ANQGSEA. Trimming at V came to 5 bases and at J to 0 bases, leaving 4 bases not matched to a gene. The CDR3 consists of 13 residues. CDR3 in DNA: TGCAGCGTTTACGGCGGGAGCTCCTACGAGCAGTACTTC. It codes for CSVYGGSSYEQYF.

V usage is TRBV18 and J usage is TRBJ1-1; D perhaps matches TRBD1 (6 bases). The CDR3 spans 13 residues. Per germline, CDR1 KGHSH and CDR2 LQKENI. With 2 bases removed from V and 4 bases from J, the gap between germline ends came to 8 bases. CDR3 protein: CASSPIGGTEAFF. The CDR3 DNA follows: TGTGCCAGCTCACCAATAGGGGGCACTGAAGCTTTCTTT.

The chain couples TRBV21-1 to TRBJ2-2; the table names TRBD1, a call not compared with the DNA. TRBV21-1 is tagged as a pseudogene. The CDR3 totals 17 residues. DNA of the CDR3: TGTGCCAGCAGCAAACGGATCAGGTATTCCGACACCGGGGAGCTGTTTTTT. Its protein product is CASSKRIRYSDTGELFF.

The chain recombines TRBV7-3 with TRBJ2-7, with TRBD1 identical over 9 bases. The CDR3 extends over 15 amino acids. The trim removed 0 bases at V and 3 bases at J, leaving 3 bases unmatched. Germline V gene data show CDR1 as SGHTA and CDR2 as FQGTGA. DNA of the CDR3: TGTGCCAGCAGCTTAACGGGACAGGGCAACTACGAGCAGTACTTC. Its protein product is CASSLTGQGNYEQYF.

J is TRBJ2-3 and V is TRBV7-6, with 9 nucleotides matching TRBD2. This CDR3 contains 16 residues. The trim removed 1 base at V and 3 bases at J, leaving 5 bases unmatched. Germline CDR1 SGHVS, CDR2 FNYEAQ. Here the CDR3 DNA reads TGTGCCAGCAGCTTAGACCCTAGCGGGACAACAGATACGCAGTATTTT. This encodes CASSLDPSGTTDTQYF.